This T cell receptor beta chain was found in a study of T cells in localized non-small cell lung cancer. Study-level points and caveats: Uninvolved adjacent lung showed peak T cell clonality, exceeding tumor. Researchers found a median around 50 of the top 100 tumor clones in adjacent lung. Because sequencing included only one region (of the tumor), heterogeneity remains possible.

V dropped 6 bases and J dropped 5; count of bases not matched to a gene: 11. CDR1 is SEHNR, CDR2 FQNEAQ, per germline (reference sequence). The CDR3 length is 15 residues. Data came from immunoSEQ multiplex PCR; TCRdb stores just in-frame clones and leaves some out. The sample comprises under 40,000 clones, more than 70% of which are singletons, and under 5% rests with the top ten. A remark on this clone: The antigen is undetermined.

The receptor's source is a woman aged 40-75 years with stage I lung adenocarcinoma. The material sequenced was peripheral blood, taken before any cancer treatment. The rearrangement uses TRBV7-9 and TRBJ1-2, with 8 bases lining up with TRBD1. The CDR3 region is CASRLFGQGQYGYTF. CDR3 nucleotides: TGTGCCAGCAGACTCTTTGGACAGGGACAATATGGCTACACCTTC.